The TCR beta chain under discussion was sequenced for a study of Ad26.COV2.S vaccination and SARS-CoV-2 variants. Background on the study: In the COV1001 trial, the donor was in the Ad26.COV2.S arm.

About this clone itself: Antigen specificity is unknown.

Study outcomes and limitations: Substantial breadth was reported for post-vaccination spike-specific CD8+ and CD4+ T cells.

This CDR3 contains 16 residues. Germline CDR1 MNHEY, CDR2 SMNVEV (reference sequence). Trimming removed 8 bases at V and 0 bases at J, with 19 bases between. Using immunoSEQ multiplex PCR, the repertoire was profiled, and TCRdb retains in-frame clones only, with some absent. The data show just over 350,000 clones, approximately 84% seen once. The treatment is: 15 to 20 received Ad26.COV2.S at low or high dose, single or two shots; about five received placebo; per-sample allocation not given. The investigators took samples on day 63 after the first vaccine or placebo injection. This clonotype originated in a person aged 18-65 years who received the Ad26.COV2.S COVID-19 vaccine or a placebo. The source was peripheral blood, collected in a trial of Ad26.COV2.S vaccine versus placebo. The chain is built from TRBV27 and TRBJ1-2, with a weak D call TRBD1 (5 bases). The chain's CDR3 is CASAPGTGFSNYGYTF. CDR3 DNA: TGTGCCAGCGCCCCCGGGACGGGATTCTCTAACTATGGCTACACCTTC.